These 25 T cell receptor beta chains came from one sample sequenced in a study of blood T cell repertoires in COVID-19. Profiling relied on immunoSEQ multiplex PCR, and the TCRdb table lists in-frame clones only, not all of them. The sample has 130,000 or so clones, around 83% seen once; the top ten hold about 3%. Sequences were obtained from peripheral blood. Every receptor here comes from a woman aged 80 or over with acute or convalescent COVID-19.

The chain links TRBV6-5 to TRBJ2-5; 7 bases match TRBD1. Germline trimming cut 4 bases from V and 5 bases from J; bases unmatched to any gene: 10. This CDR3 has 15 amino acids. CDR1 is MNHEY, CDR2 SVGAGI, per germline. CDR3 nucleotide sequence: TGTGCCAGCAGTTCAACACACAGGGGACCGGAGACCCAGTACTTC. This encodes CASSSTHRGPETQYF.

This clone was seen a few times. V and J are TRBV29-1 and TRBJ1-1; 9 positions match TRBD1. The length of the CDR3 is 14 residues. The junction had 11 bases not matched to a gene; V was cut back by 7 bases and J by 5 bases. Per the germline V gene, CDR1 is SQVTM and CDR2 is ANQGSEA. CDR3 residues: CSGEGGQGLTEAFF. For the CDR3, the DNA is TGCAGCGGTGAGGGGGGACAGGGATTAACTGAAGCTTTCTTT.

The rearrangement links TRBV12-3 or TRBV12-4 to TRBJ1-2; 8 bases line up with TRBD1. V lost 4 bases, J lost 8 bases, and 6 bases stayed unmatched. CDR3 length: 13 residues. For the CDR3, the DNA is TGTGCCAGCAGTTCAGGACAGGGTGACGGCTACACCTTC. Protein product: CASSSGQGDGYTF.

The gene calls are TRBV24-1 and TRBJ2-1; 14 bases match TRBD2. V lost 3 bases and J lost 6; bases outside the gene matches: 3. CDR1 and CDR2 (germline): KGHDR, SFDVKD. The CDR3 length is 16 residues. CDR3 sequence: CATSDRTSGGTNEQFF. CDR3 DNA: TGTGCCACCAGTGATCGGACTAGCGGGGGGACCAATGAGCAGTTCTTC.

CDR3 nucleotides: TGTGCCAGCAGCTTAGGGGGAGGGCGCGGGCAAGAGACCCAGTACTTC. It translates to CASSLGGGRGQETQYF. This sequence joins TRBV7-7 and TRBJ2-5, with 7 bases lining up with TRBD2. Trimming removed 1 base from V and 2 bases from J; junction bases left unmatched: 7. The CDR3 spans 16 residues. The V gene's germline CDR1 is SSHAT and CDR2 FNYEAQ (reference sequence).

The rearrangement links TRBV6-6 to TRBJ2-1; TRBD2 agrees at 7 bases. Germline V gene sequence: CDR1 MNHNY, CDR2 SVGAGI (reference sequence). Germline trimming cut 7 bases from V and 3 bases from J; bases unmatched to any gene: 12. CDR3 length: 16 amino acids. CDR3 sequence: CASNLWEERGYNEQFF. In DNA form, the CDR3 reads TGTGCCAGCAATCTCTGGGAGGAGCGGGGCTACAATGAGCAGTTCTTC.

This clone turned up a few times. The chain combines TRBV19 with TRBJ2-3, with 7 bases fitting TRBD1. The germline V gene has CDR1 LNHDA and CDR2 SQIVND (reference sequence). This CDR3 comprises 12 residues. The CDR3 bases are TGTGCGACGAGGGGGCTGGCGGATACGCAGTATTTT. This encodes CATRGLADTQYF.

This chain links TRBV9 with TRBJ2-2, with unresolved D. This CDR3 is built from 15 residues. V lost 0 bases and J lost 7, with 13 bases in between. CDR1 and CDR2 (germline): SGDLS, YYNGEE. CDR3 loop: CASSVVDSGIGELFF. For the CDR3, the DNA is TGTGCCAGCAGCGTAGTAGACTCCGGAATCGGGGAGCTGTTTTTT.

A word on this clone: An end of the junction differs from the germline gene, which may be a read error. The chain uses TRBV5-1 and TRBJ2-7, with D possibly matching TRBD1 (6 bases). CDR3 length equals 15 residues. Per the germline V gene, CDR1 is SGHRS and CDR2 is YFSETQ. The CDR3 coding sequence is TGCGCCAGCAGCGCCGGGGAAAAAGACAGGCCGGTGAATGACTTC. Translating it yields CASSAGEKDRPVNDF.

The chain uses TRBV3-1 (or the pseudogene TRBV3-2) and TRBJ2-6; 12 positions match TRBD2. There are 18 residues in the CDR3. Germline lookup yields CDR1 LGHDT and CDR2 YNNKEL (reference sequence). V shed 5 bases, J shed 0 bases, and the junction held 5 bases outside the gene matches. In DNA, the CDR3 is TGTGCCAGCAGCAGGATACTAGCGGGGGGCTCTGGGGCCAACGTCCTGACTTTC. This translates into CASSRILAGGSGANVLTF.

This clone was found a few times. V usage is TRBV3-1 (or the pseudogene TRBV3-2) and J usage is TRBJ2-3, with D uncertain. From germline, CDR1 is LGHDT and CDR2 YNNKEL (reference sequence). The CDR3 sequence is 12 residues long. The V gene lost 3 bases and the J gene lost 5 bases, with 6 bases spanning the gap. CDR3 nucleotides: TGTGCCAGCAGCCACGAGGTAGATACGCAGTATTTT. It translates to CASSHEVDTQYF.

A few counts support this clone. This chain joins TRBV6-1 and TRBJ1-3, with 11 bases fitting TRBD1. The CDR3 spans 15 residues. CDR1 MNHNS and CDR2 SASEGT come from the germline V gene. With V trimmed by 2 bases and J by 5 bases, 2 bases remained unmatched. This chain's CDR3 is CASSERTGGRNTIYF. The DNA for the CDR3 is TGTGCCAGCAGTGAACGGACAGGGGGCCGAAACACCATATATTTT.

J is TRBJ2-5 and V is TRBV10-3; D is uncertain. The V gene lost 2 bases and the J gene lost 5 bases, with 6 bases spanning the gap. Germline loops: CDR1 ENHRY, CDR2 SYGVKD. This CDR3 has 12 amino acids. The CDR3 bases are TGTGCCATCAGTGAGGAGTGGGAGACCCAGTACTTC. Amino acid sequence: CAISEEWETQYF.

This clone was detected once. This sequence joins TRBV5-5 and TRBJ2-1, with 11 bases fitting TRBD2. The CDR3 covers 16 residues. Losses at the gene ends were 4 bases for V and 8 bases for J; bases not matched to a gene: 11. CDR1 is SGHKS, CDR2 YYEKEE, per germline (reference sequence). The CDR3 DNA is TGTGCCAGCAGCGCACCGGGACTAGCGGAATGGGATGAGCAGTTCTTC. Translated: CASSAPGLAEWDEQFF.

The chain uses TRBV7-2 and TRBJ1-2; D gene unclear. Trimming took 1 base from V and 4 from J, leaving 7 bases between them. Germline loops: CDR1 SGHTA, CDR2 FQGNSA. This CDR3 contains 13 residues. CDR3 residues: CASSLEGGYGYTF. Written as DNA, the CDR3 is TGTGCCAGCAGCTTAGAAGGCGGCTATGGCTACACCTTC.

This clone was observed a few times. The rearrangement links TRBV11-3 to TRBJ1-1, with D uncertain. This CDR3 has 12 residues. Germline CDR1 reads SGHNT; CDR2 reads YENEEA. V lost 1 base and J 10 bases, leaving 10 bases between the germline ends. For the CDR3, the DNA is TGTGCCAGCAGCTTAGGAGCAGGCCCAGCTTTCTTT. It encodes CASSLGAGPAFF.

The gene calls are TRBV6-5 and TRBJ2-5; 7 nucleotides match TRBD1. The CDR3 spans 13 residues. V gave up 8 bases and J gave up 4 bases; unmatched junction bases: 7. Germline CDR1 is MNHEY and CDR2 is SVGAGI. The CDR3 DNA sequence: TGTGCCAGCGCGCAGGGGGACATAGAGACCCAGTACTTC. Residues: CASAQGDIETQYF.

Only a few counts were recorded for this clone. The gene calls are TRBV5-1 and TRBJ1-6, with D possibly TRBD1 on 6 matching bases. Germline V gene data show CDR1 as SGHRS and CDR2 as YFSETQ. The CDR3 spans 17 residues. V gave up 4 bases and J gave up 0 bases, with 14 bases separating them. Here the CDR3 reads CASSREGGSSYNSPLHF. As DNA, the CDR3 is TGCGCCAGCAGCCGGGAGGGGGGTAGCTCCTATAATTCACCCCTCCACTTT.

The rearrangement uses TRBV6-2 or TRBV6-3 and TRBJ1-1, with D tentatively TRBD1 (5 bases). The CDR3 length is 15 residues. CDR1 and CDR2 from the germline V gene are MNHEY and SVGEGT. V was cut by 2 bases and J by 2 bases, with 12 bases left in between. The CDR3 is CASSYGRAQNTEAFF. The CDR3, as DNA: TGTGCCAGCAGTTACGGCAGGGCTCAAAACACTGAAGCTTTCTTT.

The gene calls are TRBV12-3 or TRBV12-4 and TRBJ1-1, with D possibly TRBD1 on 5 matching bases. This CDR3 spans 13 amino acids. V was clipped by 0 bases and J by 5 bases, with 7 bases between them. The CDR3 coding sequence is TGTGCCAGCAGTTTAGCCCAGGGAACTGAAGCTTTCTTT. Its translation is CASSLAQGTEAFF.

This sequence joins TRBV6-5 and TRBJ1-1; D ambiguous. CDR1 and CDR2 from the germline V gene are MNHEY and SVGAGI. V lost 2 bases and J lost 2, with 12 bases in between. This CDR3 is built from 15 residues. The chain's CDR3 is CASSYEIDANTEAFF. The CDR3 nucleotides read TGTGCCAGCAGTTACGAGATAGATGCCAACACTGAAGCTTTCTTT.

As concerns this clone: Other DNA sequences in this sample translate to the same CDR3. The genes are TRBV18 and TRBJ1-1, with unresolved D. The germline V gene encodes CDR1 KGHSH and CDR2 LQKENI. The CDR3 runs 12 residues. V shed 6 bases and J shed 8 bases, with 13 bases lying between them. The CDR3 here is CASSNDGGEAFF. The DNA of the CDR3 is TGTGCCAGCTCTAATGATGGCGGCGAAGCTTTCTTT.

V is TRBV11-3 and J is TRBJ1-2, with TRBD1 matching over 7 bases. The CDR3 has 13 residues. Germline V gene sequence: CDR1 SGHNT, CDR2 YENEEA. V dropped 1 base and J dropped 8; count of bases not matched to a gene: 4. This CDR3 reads CASSLGQGEGYTF. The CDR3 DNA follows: TGTGCCAGCAGCTTAGGACAGGGAGAAGGCTACACCTTC.

The CDR3 coding sequence is TGTGCCAGCTCATCGACCCGGGACACTGAAGCTTTCTTT. Translation: CASSSTRDTEAFF. This chain connects TRBV18 to TRBJ1-1; D remains unclear. The CDR3 sequence is 13 residues long. Trimming removed 5 bases at V and 3 bases at J, with 10 bases between. CDR1 and CDR2 from the germline V gene are KGHSH and LQKENI. Filled out from reference TRBV18 and TRBJ1-1, the complete variable domain reads NAGVMQNPRHLVRRRGQEARLRCSPMKGHSHVYWYRQLPEEGLKFMVYLQKENIIDESGMPKERFSAEFPKEGPSILRIQQVVRGDSAAYFCASSSTRDTEAFFGQGTRLTVV.

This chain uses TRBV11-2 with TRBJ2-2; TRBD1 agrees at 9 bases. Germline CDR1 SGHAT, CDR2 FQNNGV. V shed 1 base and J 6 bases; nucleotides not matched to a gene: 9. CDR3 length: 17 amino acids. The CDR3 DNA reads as TGTGCCAGCAGCTTAGGGCTGCGGACAGGGGCGCCCGGGGAGCTGTTTTTT. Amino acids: CASSLGLRTGAPGELFF.